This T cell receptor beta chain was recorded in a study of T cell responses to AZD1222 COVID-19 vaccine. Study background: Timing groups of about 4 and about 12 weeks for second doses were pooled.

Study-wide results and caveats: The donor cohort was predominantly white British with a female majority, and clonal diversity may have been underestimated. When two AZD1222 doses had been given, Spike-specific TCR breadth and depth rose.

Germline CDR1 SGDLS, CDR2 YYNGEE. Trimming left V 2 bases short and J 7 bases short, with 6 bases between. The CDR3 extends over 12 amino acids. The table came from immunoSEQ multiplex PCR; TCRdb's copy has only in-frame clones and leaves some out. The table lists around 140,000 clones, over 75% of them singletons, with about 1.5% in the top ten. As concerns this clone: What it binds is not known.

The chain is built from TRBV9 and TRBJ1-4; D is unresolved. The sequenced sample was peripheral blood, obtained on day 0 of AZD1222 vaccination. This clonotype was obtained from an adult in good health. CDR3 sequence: CASSVLGEKLFF. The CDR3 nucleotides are TGTGCCAGCAGCGTTCTAGGTGAAAAACTGTTTTTT.